This TCR beta chain was identified during a study of blood T cell repertoires in COVID-19. Study overall: Acute and convalescent COVID-19 samples came from the United States, Italy and Spain. From T cells, B-cell-depleted T cells, or PBMCs came the material, which was cDNA or gDNA.

Trimming stripped 3 bases from V and 5 bases from J, with 11 bases between. From germline, CDR1 is MNHEY and CDR2 SVGEGT. The CDR3 loop spans 14 amino acids. The Seattle patients joined while their infection was active and were tracked longitudinally afterward. Original data processing: Amplification of reference gene primers was used by the study to estimate nucleated cell counts. Data came from immunoSEQ multiplex PCR; TCRdb stores just in-frame clones and leaves some out. Clonal size and the V and J genes are those of that table, whereas D and trimming came from the DNA. The table includes over 150,000 clones, around 84% detected once.

The TCR sequence derives from a man in his fifties or sixties with COVID-19, enrolled during active disease. The material sequenced was peripheral blood. The rearrangement joins TRBV6-2 or TRBV6-3 to TRBJ2-1, with a weak D call TRBD1 (5 bases). The CDR3 DNA reads TGTGCCAGCAGTTATCCAGGGCCTAACAATGAGCAGTTCTTC. The encoded protein is CASSYPGPNNEQFF.